This passage covers 16 T cell receptor beta chains from one sample sequenced in a study of T cells in Graves' hyperthyroidism and ophthalmopathy. The CDR3 regions of TCR beta were amplified from RNA transcripts. The HTBI set primed first-round TCR CDR3 RT-PCR. TCRdb reanalysed the multiplex PCR reads using MiXCR and keeps one entry per CDR3 protein. This table has 200,000 to 250,000 distinct CDR3 sequences, about a sixth appearing once. The sample taken for sequencing was blood. These receptors came from a man in his fifties or sixties with Graves' hyperthyroidism.

This clonotype was picked up a small number of times. V and J are TRBV29-1 and TRBJ1-1; perhaps TRBD1 as D (5 bases). In germline, CDR1 is SQVTM, CDR2 ANQGSEA. Trimming pared 7 bases from V and 3 bases from J, leaving 15 bases between. The CDR3 loop spans 13 amino acids. This CDR3 is CSAQGQPYTEAFF. CDR3 sequence (DNA): TGCAGCGCTCAGGGTCAGCCGTACACTGAAGCTTTCTTT. Filled out from reference TRBV29-1 and TRBJ1-1, the complete variable domain reads SAVISQKPSRDICQRGTSLTIQCQVDSQVTMMFWYRQQPGQSLTLIATANQGSEATYESGFVIDKFPISRPNLTFSTLTVSNMSPEDSSIYLCSAQGQPYTEAFFGQGTRLTVV.

This chain joins TRBV6-1 and TRBJ1-6, with a weak D call TRBD1 (6 bases). The CDR3 contains 16 residues. Germline V gene data show CDR1 as MNHNS and CDR2 as SASEGT. V lost 6 bases and J 7 bases, leaving 19 bases between the germline ends. This CDR3 reads CASRQNREAPNSPLHF. CDR3 coding DNA: TGTGCCAGCAGACAAAACAGGGAGGCCCCCAATTCACCCCTCCACTTT.

This clonotype came up many times. The CDR3 reads CATFGRNTGELFF. The CDR3 region has the DNA TGTGCTACCTTCGGAAGGAACACCGGGGAGCTGTTTTTT. The chain employs TRBV28 and TRBJ2-2; D gene uncertain. CDR3 length equals 13 residues. Germline V gene sequence: CDR1 MDHEN, CDR2 SYDVKM.

In this sample, this clonotype turned up a few times. The chain links TRBV4-1 to TRBJ2-4; 9 nucleotides agree with TRBD2. CDR1 and CDR2 (germline): MGHRA, YSYEKL. This CDR3 spans 20 amino acids. Losses at the gene ends were 6 bases for V and 0 bases for J; bases not matched to a gene: 18. CDR3 sequence (DNA): TGCGCCAGCAGAGAGGTCGGTAGCGGGAGATTGGGGCTAGCCAAAAACATTCAGTACTTC. It is translated as CASREVGSGRLGLAKNIQYF.

This clonotype was seen ten or more times. This chain connects TRBV7-9 to TRBJ1-1; D remains unclear. This CDR3 is built from 13 residues. Germline CDR1 SEHNR, CDR2 FQNEAQ (reference sequence). The V and J ends lost 1 base and 1 base respectively, with 4 bases between them. DNA for the CDR3: TGTGCCAGCAGCTTAGTCCAGAACACTGAAGCTTTCTTT. Translated, it gives CASSLVQNTEAFF. The full variable domain, in which reference TRBV7-9 and TRBJ1-1 provide the parts outside the CDR3, is DTGVSQNPRHKITKRGQNVTFRCDPISEHNRLYWYRQTLGQGPEFLTYFQNEAQLEKSRLLSDRFSAERPKGSFSTLEIQRTEQGDSAMYLCASSLVQNTEAFFGQGTRLTVV.

This clonotype was seen only a few times. This chain connects TRBV15 to TRBJ2-7; D not certain. The germline V and J ends were trimmed by 3 bases and 5 bases, with 14 bases remaining between them. The V gene's germline CDR1 is LNHNV and CDR2 YYDKDF (reference sequence). The CDR3 contains 14 residues. The CDR3 nucleotides are TGTGCCACCAGCAGGGGCCTGCAGATGGACGAGCAGTACTTC. Encoded protein: CATSRGLQMDEQYF. Based on the CDR3 plus reference TRBV15 and TRBJ2-7, the full variable domain is DAMVIQNPRYQVTQFGKPVTLSCSQTLNHNVMYWYQQKSSQAPKLLFHYYDKDFNNEADTPDNFQSRRPNTSFCFLDIRSPGLGDTAMYLCATSRGLQMDEQYFGPGTRLTVT.

The chain recombines TRBV7-2 with TRBJ2-5; TRBD2 matches at 10 bases. Germline CDR1 SGHTA, CDR2 FQGNSA. CDR3 length: 13 amino acids. With 4 bases clipped from V and 8 bases from J, the junction kept 4 bases outside the gene matches. This chain's CDR3 is CASSYWTSGTQYF. Here the CDR3 DNA reads TGTGCCAGCAGCTATTGGACTAGCGGTACCCAGTACTTC.

This chain joins TRBV6-2 or TRBV6-3 and TRBJ2-1; D perhaps matches TRBD1 (5 bases). V was trimmed by 6 bases and J by 7 bases, leaving 19 bases between them. The germline V gene encodes CDR1 MNHEY and CDR2 SVGEGT. CDR3 length: 15 residues. In DNA, the CDR3 is TGTGCCAGCAGCTCTAGGGGTAGTAGGATGAATGAGCAGTTCTTC. This encodes CASSSRGSRMNEQFF.

CDR3 region: CASSSRLAGGIEQFF. The CDR3 DNA follows: TGTGCCAGCAGCTCTCGACTAGCGGGAGGGATTGAGCAGTTCTTC. J is TRBJ2-1 and V is TRBV5-6; 14 nucleotides line up with TRBD2. This CDR3 is built from 15 residues. Germline CDR1 SGHDT, CDR2 YYEEEE. V shed 3 bases and J 9 bases; nucleotides not matched to a gene: 5.

This clonotype was observed at least ten times. The genes are TRBV20-1 and TRBJ1-2; D may be TRBD1 (5 bases). CDR3 size: 11 residues. V was clipped by 6 bases and J by 8 bases, with 13 bases between them. Germline V gene sequence: CDR1 DFQATT, CDR2 SNEGSKA (reference sequence). The DNA of the CDR3 is TGCAGTGCAGACGCAGGGTGGGGCTACACCTTC. Translating it yields CSADAGWGYTF.

This chain joins TRBV28 and TRBJ1-1; perhaps TRBD1 as D (5 bases). CDR1 is MDHEN and CDR2 is SYDVKM in the germline V gene. Trimming removed 7 bases at V and 3 bases at J, with 9 bases between. The CDR3 has 12 residues. CDR3 residues: CASKEGHTEAFF. The CDR3 bases are TGTGCCAGCAAGGAGGGACACACTGAAGCTTTCTTT.

This chain uses TRBV20-1 with TRBJ1-5, with 7 positions matching TRBD1. In germline, CDR1 is DFQATT, CDR2 SNEGSKA (reference sequence). V shed 3 bases, J shed 7 bases, and the junction held 6 bases outside the gene matches. The CDR3 has 13 residues. CDR3 region: CSARGGGQQPQHF. CDR3 coding DNA: TGCAGTGCTAGGGGAGGGGGACAGCAGCCCCAGCATTTT.

This clonotype was seen many times. The chain carries TRBV2 and TRBJ2-5; 9 nucleotides line up with TRBD1. Germline CDR1 reads SNHLY; CDR2 reads FYNNEI. V trimming: 0 bases; J trimming: 6 bases; junction bases outside the gene matches: 5. There are 15 residues in the CDR3. As DNA, the CDR3 is TGTGCCAGCAGTGAAGCCGGGACAGGGTGGAAGACCCAGTACTTC. Its protein product is CASSEAGTGWKTQYF.

The sample holds many counts of this clonotype. This sequence joins TRBV7-2 and TRBJ2-5; the D gene is possibly TRBD2 (5 bases). The CDR3 loop spans 14 amino acids. Trimming removed 5 bases from V and 2 bases from J, with 12 bases in between. Per the germline V gene, CDR1 is SGHTA and CDR2 is FQGNSA. In DNA, the CDR3 is TGTGCCAGCAGCCGCTACGGAGGACAAGAGACCCAGTACTTC. This gives the protein CASSRYGGQETQYF.

This clonotype has more than one count but fewer than ten. This chain connects TRBV5-1 to TRBJ1-3; weak D call: TRBD1 (6 bases). Per germline, CDR1 SGHRS and CDR2 YFSETQ. The CDR3 sequence is 14 residues long. Trimming removed 4 bases from V and 0 bases from J, with 8 bases in between. CDR3 loop: CASSMDSSGNTIYF. DNA of the CDR3: TGCGCCAGCAGCATGGACAGCTCTGGAAACACCATATATTTT. The whole variable domain, remainder taken from reference TRBV5-1 and TRBJ1-3, is KAGVTQTPRYLIKTRGQQVTLSCSPISGHRSVSWYQQTPGQGLQFLFEYFSETQRNKGNFPGRFSGRQFSNSRSEMNVSTLELGDSALYLCASSMDSSGNTIYFGEGSWLTVV.

This clonotype was counted ten times or more. The rearrangement uses TRBV20-1 and TRBJ2-1, with D tentatively TRBD1 (6 bases). Germline assignment: CDR1 DFQATT and CDR2 SNEGSKA (reference sequence). Trimming removed 0 bases at V and 6 bases at J, with 15 bases between. The CDR3 has 15 residues. CDR3 sequence reads: CSARDRAGVSNEQFF. The CDR3 coding sequence is TGCAGTGCTAGAGATAGGGCAGGGGTTTCCAATGAGCAGTTCTTC.